These 32 T cell receptor beta chains share one sample of origin, sequenced in a study of spatial heterogeneity in lung cancer. TCRdb redid the calling of the 5' RACE reads with MiXCR, one entry per CDR3 protein. Seen here are more than 20,000 distinct CDR3 sequences, 3.5% to 5.5% observed once, and the top ten hold about 37%. Time point meaning: sample taken at primary tumor resection. The authors sequenced whole RNA from tumor, nontumor lung or frozen PBMC without sorting. The sample here was PBMCs, taken at surgery. The receptor source for this set is a male donor with early-stage non-small cell lung cancer.

Ten or more counts support this clonotype. This chain joins TRBV24-1 and TRBJ2-5; 7 bases line up with TRBD2. This CDR3 has 14 amino acids. Germline loops: CDR1 KGHDR, CDR2 SFDVKD. V shed 3 bases and J 3 bases; nucleotides not matched to a gene: 3. CDR3 DNA sequence: TGTGCCACCAGTGATAGCGGGAAGAAAGAGACCCAGTACTTC. This sequence encodes CATSDSGKKETQYF.

Details on this clonotype: A much more abundant neighbour one base away suggests this may be a read error. This rearrangement joins TRBV25-1 to TRBJ2-7, with D unresolved. The ends were cut back, 3 bases at V and 1 base at J, with 13 bases in the middle. The CDR3 contains 15 residues. CDR1 and CDR2 (germline): MGHDK, SYGVNS. The chain's CDR3 is CASSDPVGTSYEQYF. CDR3 DNA: TGTGCCAGCAGTGACCCAGTGGGAACGTCCTACGAGCAGTACTTC.

The sample holds many counts of this clonotype. The chain links TRBV19 to TRBJ2-5; D gene uncertain. Germline CDR1 is LNHDA and CDR2 is SQIVND (reference sequence). V lost 6 bases and J lost 2, with 10 bases in between. This CDR3 has 13 amino acids. The CDR3, as DNA: TGTGCCAGTAGCCGTCGAAATCAAGAGACCCAGTACTTC. Amino acids: CASSRRNQETQYF.

At least ten counts were recorded for this clonotype. V and J are TRBV7-6 and TRBJ1-1; a possible D gene is TRBD1 (6 bases). The CDR3 spans 13 residues. Germline assignment: CDR1 SGHVS and CDR2 FNYEAQ. V gave up 5 bases and J gave up 4 bases, with 11 bases separating them. The CDR3 reads CASSPGGLTEAFF. CDR3 coding DNA: TGTGCCAGCAGCCCGGGGGGGCTCACTGAAGCTTTCTTT.

This clonotype showed up many times. J is TRBJ2-5 and V is TRBV25-1; TRBD2 matches 12 bases. The junction had 3 bases not matched to a gene; V was cut back by 6 bases and J by 1 base. Germline V CDR1 and CDR2: MGHDK, SYGVNS. The CDR3 loop spans 15 amino acids. The CDR3 DNA sequence: TGTGCCAGCAGCCGACTAGCGGGGGCCCAAGAGACCCAGTACTTC. Protein product: CASSRLAGAQETQYF.

This clonotype was detected many times. The chain has TRBV28 and TRBJ2-7, with a weak D call TRBD1 (6 bases). This CDR3 has 14 amino acids. V was pared by 5 bases and J by 6 bases, with 17 bases between. The germline V gene encodes CDR1 MDHEN and CDR2 SYDVKM. CDR3 sequence (DNA): TGTGCCAGCAGTCTAGATGACAGGTCCCGCGAGCAGTACTTC. It yields the protein CASSLDDRSREQYF.

This clonotype has ten or more counts. V is TRBV7-9 and J is TRBJ1-5; D gene unclear. Germline CDR1 and CDR2: SEHNR and FQNEAQ (reference sequence). Trimming took off 6 bases at V and 2 bases at J, with 8 bases between the two ends. This CDR3 spans 13 amino acids. The CDR3 here is CASSGSGNQPQHF. In DNA form, the CDR3 reads TGTGCCAGCAGTGGCAGTGGCAATCAGCCCCAGCATTTT.

At least ten counts were recorded for this clonotype. J is TRBJ1-3 and V is TRBV7-9, with a weak D call TRBD1 (6 bases). The CDR3 spans 15 residues. Per the germline V gene, CDR1 is SEHNR and CDR2 is FQNEAQ (reference sequence). V dropped 6 bases and J dropped 1 base, with 13 bases sitting between them. CDR3 protein: CASRPRGESGNTIYF. DNA for the CDR3: TGTGCCAGCAGACCCAGGGGTGAATCTGGAAACACCATATATTTT.

This clonotype is classed as medium-sized (0.01 to 0.1%). The rearrangement joins TRBV11-3 to TRBJ2-1; D possibly corresponds to TRBD2 (7 bases). Germline CDR1 reads SGHNT; CDR2 reads YENEEA. The length of the CDR3 is 16 residues. V was pared by 5 bases and J by 9 bases, with 23 bases between. The CDR3 region is CASSPSGGGIGREQFF. As DNA, the CDR3 is TGTGCCAGCAGCCCTAGTGGGGGGGGCATAGGACGTGAGCAGTTCTTC. Using reference TRBV11-3 and TRBJ2-1 for the parts outside the CDR3, the full variable domain is EAGVVQSPRYKIIEKKQPVAFWCNPISGHNTLYWYLQNLGQGPELLIRYENEEAVDDSQLPKDRFSAERLKGVDSTLKIQPAELGDSAVYLCASSPSGGGIGREQFFGPGTRLTVL.

This clonotype was detected ten times or more. The chain has TRBV2 and TRBJ2-2; D perhaps matches TRBD1 (5 bases). Per germline, CDR1 SNHLY and CDR2 FYNNEI. There are 15 residues in the CDR3. V was shortened by 6 bases and J by 4 bases, with 15 bases between the two germline ends. CDR3 DNA sequence: TGTGCCAGCAGGGAAAGTACAGGACGCACCGGGGAGCTGTTTTTT. This sequence encodes CASRESTGRTGELFF. Together with reference TRBV2 and TRBJ2-2, the CDR3 gives the full variable domain: EPEVTQTPSHQVTQMGQEVILRCVPISNHLYFYWYRQILGQKVEFLVSFYNNEISEKSEIFDDQFSVERPDGSNFTLKIRSTKLEDSAMYFCASRESTGRTGELFFGEGSRLTVL.

In its sample, this clonotype was seen many times. The chain combines TRBV12-3 or TRBV12-4 with TRBJ1-2; D ambiguous. The CDR3 runs to 13 residues. The V end was cut by 6 bases, the J end by 6 bases, with 14 bases between. CDR3 sequence: CASSPGHQNGYTF. The CDR3 nucleotides read TGTGCCAGCAGCCCAGGCCATCAGAATGGCTACACCTTC.

This clonotype was picked up a small number of times. The rearrangement links TRBV7-2 to TRBJ1-5; the D is unclear. CDR3 length: 14 amino acids. Looked up from germline, CDR1 is SGHTA and CDR2 is FQGNSA. Trimming pared 5 bases from V and 3 bases from J, leaving 11 bases between. Here the CDR3 reads CASSPGRYNQPQHF. The CDR3 DNA follows: TGTGCCAGCAGCCCGGGCCGTTACAATCAGCCCCAGCATTTT.

This clonotype has a count of ten or more. The chain links TRBV19 to TRBJ1-5; 7 nucleotides match TRBD1. The V gene's germline CDR1 is LNHDA and CDR2 SQIVND (reference sequence). The ends lost 7 bases at V and 5 bases at J; junction bases unmatched: 5. The CDR3 totals 13 residues. This CDR3 reads CASTDRADQPQHF. The CDR3 bases are TGTGCCAGTACTGACAGGGCTGATCAGCCCCAGCATTTT.

The table lists this clonotype with many counts. V is TRBV19 and J is TRBJ1-4; D is possibly TRBD1 (5 bases). This CDR3 comprises 15 residues. V lost 5 bases, J lost 8 bases, and 18 bases lay in between. Per germline, CDR1 LNHDA and CDR2 SQIVND (reference sequence). For the CDR3, the DNA is TGTGCCAGTAGTTCGCGGACCCGGGGGAACGAAAAACTGTTTTTT. It specifies CASSSRTRGNEKLFF. The entire variable domain, with the rest obtained from reference TRBV19 and TRBJ1-4, is as follows: DGGITQSPKYLFRKEGQNVTLSCEQNLNHDAMYWYRQDPGQGLRLIYYSQIVNDFQKGDIAEGYSVSREKKESFPLTVTSAQKNPTAFYLCASSSRTRGNEKLFFGSGTQLSVL.

This clonotype came up many times. CDR3 DNA sequence: TGCGCCAGCAGCTTGATAGCGGGGGTAACTGAGCAGTTCTTC. Its protein is CASSLIAGVTEQFF. The chain uses TRBV5-1 and TRBJ2-1, with 9 bases aligning to TRBD2. V lost 1 base to trimming and J lost 9 bases; unmatched junction nucleotides: 5. This CDR3 is built from 14 residues. Germline lookup yields CDR1 SGHRS and CDR2 YFSETQ.

This clonotype was detected many times. V usage is TRBV9 and J usage is TRBJ2-7, with 8 bases lining up with TRBD1. Germline values: CDR1 SGDLS, CDR2 YYNGEE. The CDR3 runs to 14 residues. Trimming cost V 2 bases and J 6 bases; bases outside gene matches: 7. The CDR3 nucleotides are TGTGCCAGCAGCGTGGACAGGGTGCCTCGCGAGCAGTACTTC. Amino acids: CASSVDRVPREQYF. Based on the CDR3 plus reference TRBV9 and TRBJ2-7, the full variable domain is DSGVTQTPKHLITATGQRVTLRCSPRSGDLSVYWYQQSLDQGLQFLIQYYNGEERAKGNILERFSAQQFPDLHSELNLSSLELGDSALYFCASSVDRVPREQYFGPGTRLTVT.

The J gene is TRBJ1-2, the V gene TRBV19; D not resolved. The CDR3 has 14 residues. The V and J ends lost 7 bases and 2 bases respectively, with 14 bases between them. Germline values: CDR1 LNHDA, CDR2 SQIVND (reference sequence). CDR3 coding DNA: TGTGCCAGTACTAAATTTGTCGGCAACTATGGCTACACCTTC. Translating it yields CASTKFVGNYGYTF.

This clonotype showed up many times. The rearrangement joins TRBV28 to TRBJ2-7; perhaps D is TRBD1 or TRBD2 (5 bases each). This CDR3 comprises 15 residues. Trimming pared 4 bases from V and 3 bases from J, leaving 16 bases between. Germline V gene data show CDR1 as MDHEN and CDR2 as SYDVKM. This CDR3 reads CASSSSSGTLYEQYF. The CDR3 coding sequence is TGTGCCAGCAGTTCCTCCTCCGGGACGCTCTACGAGCAGTACTTC.

This rearrangement joins TRBV6-2 or TRBV6-3 to TRBJ2-1, with TRBD2 matching over 14 bases. The CDR3 totals 16 residues. Germline CDR1 is MNHEY and CDR2 is SVGEGT. Unmatched junction bases numbered 12, after V lost 8 bases and J lost 9 bases. This chain's CDR3 is CASGPIGTSGRIEQFF. The CDR3 nucleotides are TGTGCCAGCGGACCTATCGGGACTAGCGGGAGAATTGAGCAGTTCTTC.

This clonotype was found many times. Relative to the germline gene, one junction end is altered; a read error may explain this. The rearrangement uses TRBV27 and TRBJ2-7; D may be TRBD2 (5 bases). CDR3 length: 12 residues. Germline lookup yields CDR1 MNHEY and CDR2 SMNVEV (reference sequence). The CDR3 coding sequence is TGCACCAGCAGCCGCGGGCCCAATCCGCAGTACTTC. Amino acid sequence: CTSSRGPNPQYF.

This clonotype was seen repeatedly, ten times or more. The chain links TRBV19 to TRBJ2-3; TRBD2 matches 9 bases. The CDR3 consists of 15 residues. Germline CDR1 LNHDA, CDR2 SQIVND (reference sequence). The V and J ends lost 7 bases and 4 bases, in that order; junction bases with no gene match: 9. CDR3 sequence reads: CASNGGRGPPDTQYF. For the CDR3, the DNA is TGTGCCAGTAATGGCGGGAGGGGACCCCCAGATACGCAGTATTTT. Together with reference TRBV19 and TRBJ2-3, the CDR3 gives the full variable domain: DGGITQSPKYLFRKEGQNVTLSCEQNLNHDAMYWYRQDPGQGLRLIYYSQIVNDFQKGDIAEGYSVSREKKESFPLTVTSAQKNPTAFYLCASNGGRGPPDTQYFGPGTRLTVL.

In this sample, this clonotype turned up many times. The chain links TRBV21-1 to TRBJ1-6. TRBV21-1 is a pseudogene segment. The CDR3 sequence is 11 residues long. CDR3 coding DNA: TGTGCCAGCAGGGCACAGTCACCCCTCCACTTT. Amino acid sequence: CASRAQSPLHF.

This clonotype was detected a few times. V is TRBV5-1 and J is TRBJ2-2, with a weak D call TRBD1 (5 bases). Germline V gene data show CDR1 as SGHRS and CDR2 as YFSETQ. The CDR3 spans 16 residues. V lost 0 bases, J lost 0 bases, and 9 bases lay in between. CDR3 coding DNA: TGCGCCAGCAGCTTGGACGCAGGGACGAACACCGGGGAGCTGTTTTTT. Its protein is CASSLDAGTNTGELFF.

In its sample, this clonotype was seen many times. The rearrangement joins TRBV27 to TRBJ1-4; maybe TRBD1 (5 bases). CDR1 and CDR2 from the germline V gene are MNHEY and SMNVEV (reference sequence). There are 17 residues in the CDR3. Trimming shortened V by 1 base and J by 8 bases, and 20 bases separated the two germline ends. CDR3 region: CASSLLGGTRSDEKLFF. CDR3 DNA: TGTGCCAGCAGTTTATTAGGTGGGACTCGTTCGGACGAAAAACTGTTTTTT.

This clonotype was seen at least ten times. V usage is TRBV12-3 or TRBV12-4 and J usage is TRBJ1-4; TRBD1 matches at 9 bases. Unmatched junction bases numbered 9, after V lost 6 bases and J lost 7 bases. The length of the CDR3 is 15 residues. CDR3 residues: CASSLTGGLGEKLFF. The CDR3 nucleotides read TGTGCCAGCAGCCTTACAGGGGGCCTGGGTGAAAAACTGTTTTTT.

This clonotype was counted only a few times. The chain employs TRBV6-5 and TRBJ1-5, with 10 bases aligning to TRBD1. V dropped 5 bases and J dropped 3; count of bases not matched to a gene: 4. The V gene's germline CDR1 is MNHEY and CDR2 SVGAGI. The CDR3 consists of 15 residues. Here the CDR3 DNA reads TGTGCCAGCAGTCGCGGGACAGGGGCCAATCAGCCCCAGCATTTT. This sequence encodes CASSRGTGANQPQHF.

This clonotype was detected once. A much bigger clone sits one base away, suggesting this may be a read error. V gene TRBV4-3 combines with J gene TRBJ2-2; D is undetermined. Germline values: CDR1 LGHNA, CDR2 YSLEER. CDR3 length: 16 amino acids. The CDR3 spells CAGSHGDGSNTGELFF. In DNA, the CDR3 is TGCGCCGGCAGCCACGGCGATGGGTCGAACACCGGGGAGCTGTTTTTT.

This clonotype came up many times. The chain combines TRBV18 with TRBJ1-1, with D unclear. Germline CDR1 and CDR2: KGHSH and LQKENI. Trimming removed 6 bases from V and 2 bases from J, with 16 bases in between. The CDR3 is 15 residues long. The CDR3 sequence: CASSPSINPNTEAFF. The CDR3 DNA is TGTGCCAGCTCTCCCTCTATAAACCCAAACACTGAAGCTTTCTTT.

This clonotype was seen many times. CDR3 nucleotides: TGTGCCAGCAGGCTTCGTCTGCCGAACGATCGACTCAGGGACGAGCAGTACTTC. Amino acids: CASRLRLPNDRLRDEQYF. V is TRBV2 and J is TRBJ2-7, with D tentatively TRBD1 (5 bases). The CDR3 totals 18 residues. Germline CDR1 SNHLY, CDR2 FYNNEI. Trimming pared 6 bases from V and 5 bases from J, leaving 29 bases between.

A few counts support this clonotype. This chain links TRBV4-3 with TRBJ1-2; 8 nucleotides match TRBD1. The CDR3 runs to 15 residues. V gave up 1 base and J gave up 4 bases; unmatched junction bases: 5. The germline V gene has CDR1 LGHNA and CDR2 YSLEER. The CDR3 region has the DNA TGCGCCAGCAGCCAAGGGACAGGGATAGGCTATGGCTACACCTTC. It yields the protein CASSQGTGIGYGYTF.

This clonotype showed up many times. The chain uses TRBV19 and TRBJ2-6, with D uncertain. This CDR3 is 16 amino acids long. Trimming stripped 7 bases from V and 1 base from J, with 14 bases between. The germline gives CDR1 LNHDA, CDR2 SQIVND (reference sequence). The CDR3 here is CASTDRQVSGANVLTF. The CDR3 DNA sequence: TGTGCCAGTACCGACCGCCAAGTTTCTGGGGCCAACGTCCTGACTTTC.

The sample holds a few counts of this clonotype. V is TRBV5-4 and J is TRBJ1-6; 7 positions agree with TRBD1. Germline values: CDR1 SGHNT, CDR2 YYREEE (reference sequence). V was pared by 2 bases and J by 10 bases, with 12 bases of the junction left unmatched. The CDR3 contains 16 residues. The CDR3 here is CASSFARGTALSPLHF. The CDR3 DNA is TGTGCCAGCAGCTTTGCTCGTGGGACAGCGCTATCACCCCTCCACTTT.